The present TCR beta chain was sequenced within a study of shared clonotypes between healthy human individuals. Study-wide results and caveats: Rarefaction exposed incomplete sorted-subset sequencing despite large depth.

Original processing notes: Because ImmunoSEQ provided only junction sequences with no quality scores, the filtering differed. Using immunoSEQ multiplex PCR, the repertoire was profiled, and TCRdb retains in-frame clones only, with some absent. Clone size and V and J calls were adopted from that table, with D and trimming inferred from the DNA. The profile covers millions of clones, with approximately 94% appearing a single time and about 1.1% taken by the ten largest. This clone was recorded once. Its cognate antigen is unknown. CD8 cells regarded as naive lacked CD45RO, were positively chosen for CCR7, and omitted terminally differentiated effector memory CD45RA+ cells. Germline V gene data show CDR1 as MNHEY and CDR2 as SVGAGI. The CDR3 totals 15 residues. V dropped 2 bases and J dropped 7; count of bases not matched to a gene: 6.

The genes are TRBV6-5 and TRBJ2-1; 9 nucleotides agree with TRBD1. The sample was naive CD8+ T cells sorted from blood. This clonotype was sampled from a man aged 18 to 30 in good health. The CDR3 protein is CASSYGDREGNEQFF. The CDR3, as DNA: TGTGCCAGCAGTTACGGGGACAGGGAAGGGAATGAGCAGTTCTTC.